This T cell receptor (beta chain) stems from a study of vaccination and CD4 T cells after COVID-19. Study overall: From HCoV-229E, HCoV-OC43, HCoV-NL63 and SARS-CoV-2, overlapping spike peptides were used to stimulate the cells.

The CDR3 runs to 14 residues. With 5 bases removed from V and 1 base from J, the gap between germline ends came to 11 bases. Germline CDR1 and CDR2: SGHTA and FQGNSA. The sample's treatment: roughly ten-day PBMC culture with coronavirus spike peptide pools or control peptides (ViraFEST assay). CD4+ T cells that had been cultured provided DNA sequenced with the Oncomine TCR Beta short-read assay. A single record per CDR3 protein comes from TCRdb applying MiXCR to the PCR reads. The sample holds more than 15,000 distinct CDR3 sequences, about 51% seen once. This clonotype was seen a few times. No antigen is known for it.

Sequencing was performed on CD4+ T cells from blood, cultured in vitro, taken before SARS-CoV-2 vaccination. The sequence was collected from a human donor who had recovered from COVID-19. The rearrangement joins TRBV7-2 to TRBJ2-5; D uncertain. The CDR3 loop is CASSPGRSQETQYF. The CDR3 region has the DNA TGTGCCAGCAGCCCTGGACGTTCCCAAGAGACCCAGTACTTC. The whole variable domain, filled in from reference TRBV7-2 and TRBJ2-5, reads GAGVSQSPSNKVTEKGKDVELRCDPISGHTALYWYRQSLGQGLEFLIYFQGNSAPDKSGLPSDRFSAERTGGSVSTLTIQRTQQEDSAVYLCASSPGRSQETQYFGPGTRLLVL.